This T cell receptor beta chain stems from a study of vaccination effects on CD4 cells after COVID-19. As for the study in general: Either the BNT162b2 or mRNA-1273 vaccine was given to participants in two doses.

TCRdb keeps only in-frame clones here, not all; method: immunoSEQ multiplex PCR. The data show roughly 30,000 clones, around three quarters seen once. Whole-study findings and limits: Only 1 of 255 vaccine-induced clones from healthy vaccinees cross-reacted with common cold coronaviruses. Infection-derived and vaccine-derived clones contracted markedly late after vaccination.

Looked up from germline, CDR1 is ENHRY and CDR2 is SYGVKD. The CDR3 is 15 residues long. The ends lost 6 bases at V and 7 bases at J; junction bases unmatched: 6. Viral peptide pool expansion of antigen-specific CD4+ T cells preceded sequencing in the ViraFEST assay. Cultured cells yielded isolated CD4+ T cells after approximately nine days. No vaccinee had earlier SARS-CoV-2 infection, and nucleocapsid antibodies were negative. Cultures received IL-2 medium that replaced half the medium on days 3 and 7. This clone was seen a few times. Its antigen remains unknown. This clonotype was sampled from a human donor who received a COVID-19 vaccine. V usage is TRBV10-3 and J usage is TRBJ2-1; 13 bases line up with TRBD2. The source material was CD4+ T cells from PBMCs cultured with HCoV-OC43 spike peptides, sampled before COVID-19 vaccination. Subset noted: HCoV-OC43 spike overlapping peptide pool stimulation. Written as DNA, the CDR3 is TGTGCCATCAGACCCGGGACTAGCGGGAATAATGAGCAGTTCTTC. This encodes CAIRPGTSGNNEQFF.